One and the same sample provided the 2 T cell receptor beta chains below, sequenced in a study of cytomegalovirus exposure and HLA in healthy donors (dated by TCRdb to about 2017). Libraries were prepared through the immunoSEQ multiplex PCR assay. For the multiplex PCR, a mixture combining 60 forward primers for TCR Vbeta segments and 13 reverse primers for TCR Jbeta segments was used. In its TCRdb copy, this immuneACCESS table keeps in-frame sequences only and misses some clones. Where compared with another copy, unresolved V genes explain less than half of these, and the others have no known cause. A total of approximately 100,000 clones appear in this sample, just under 75% of them only once. Clones ranked in the top ten supply 2% to 2.5% of the sample. The sample was PBMCs. Receptors were obtained from a human donor in good health.

This chain joins TRBV2 and TRBJ2-2; unclear D gene. CDR3 size: 14 residues. Trimming left V 5 bases short and J 5 bases short, with 12 bases between. Germline CDR1 is SNHLY and CDR2 is FYNNEI. CDR3 sequence (DNA): TGTGCCAGCAGTAAACGCCAGGAAACCGGGGAGCTGTTTTTT. It yields the protein CASSKRQETGELFF.

The V gene is TRBV10-3, the J gene TRBJ2-1; 11 positions agree with TRBD1. The germline V gene has CDR1 ENHRY and CDR2 SYGVKD. The CDR3 has 14 residues. V was pared by 6 bases and J by 9 bases, with 7 bases of the junction left unmatched. The CDR3, as DNA: TGTGCCATCAGGGGGACAGGGGGTAGAAGTGAGCAGTTCTTC. Translation: CAIRGTGGRSEQFF.